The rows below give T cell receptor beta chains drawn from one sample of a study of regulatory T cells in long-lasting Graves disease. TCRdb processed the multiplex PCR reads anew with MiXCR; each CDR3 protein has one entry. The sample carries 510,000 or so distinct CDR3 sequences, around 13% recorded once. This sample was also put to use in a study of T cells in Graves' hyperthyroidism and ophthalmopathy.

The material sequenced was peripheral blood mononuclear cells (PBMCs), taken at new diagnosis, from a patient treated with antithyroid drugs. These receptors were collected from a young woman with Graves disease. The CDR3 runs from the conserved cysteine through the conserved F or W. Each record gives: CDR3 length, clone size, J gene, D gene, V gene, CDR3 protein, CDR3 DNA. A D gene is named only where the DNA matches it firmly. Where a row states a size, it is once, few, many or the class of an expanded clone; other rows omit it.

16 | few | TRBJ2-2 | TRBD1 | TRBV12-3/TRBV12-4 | CASSFRGGRNTGELFF | TGTGCCAGCAGTTTTCGAGGGGGCCGAAACACCGGGGAGCTGTTTTTT
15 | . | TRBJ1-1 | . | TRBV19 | CASSIDQEMNTEAFF | TGTGCCAGTAGTATAGACCAAGAGATGAACACTGAAGCTTTCTTT
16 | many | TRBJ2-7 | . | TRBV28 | CASSLARPGRSYEQYF | TGTGCCAGCAGTTTAGCCCGACCAGGCAGATCCTACGAGCAGTACTTC
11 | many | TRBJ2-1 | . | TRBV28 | CASSFLADKFF | TGTGCCAGCAGTTTTTTGGCGGATAAGTTCTTC
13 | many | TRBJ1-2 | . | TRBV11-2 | CASSLRPGRGYTF | TGTGCCAGCAGCTTAAGGCCAGGGAGAGGCTACACCTTC
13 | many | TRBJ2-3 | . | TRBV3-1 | CASSQDPRGKQYF | TGTGCCAGCAGCCAAGATCCCCGAGGAAAGCAGTATTTT
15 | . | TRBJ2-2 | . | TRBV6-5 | CASSYGRGGIGELFF | TGTGCCAGCAGTTACGGCAGGGGCGGAATCGGGGAGCTGTTTTTT
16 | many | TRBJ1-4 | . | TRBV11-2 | CASGPQRAEGDEKLFF | TGTGCCAGTGGGCCTCAAAGGGCAGAAGGTGATGAAAAACTGTTTTTT
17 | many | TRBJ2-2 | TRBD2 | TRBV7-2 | CASSLYVAGGGTGELFF | TGTGCCAGCAGCTTATATGTAGCGGGAGGTGGAACCGGGGAGCTGTTTTTT
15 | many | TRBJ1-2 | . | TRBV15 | CATSLDAAGARGYTF | TGTGCCACCAGCTTAGACGCGGCGGGGGCGAGGGGCTACACCTTC
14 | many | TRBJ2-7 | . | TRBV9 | CASSVQGQTYEQYF | TGTGCCAGCAGCGTCCAGGGACAAACCTACGAGCAGTACTTC
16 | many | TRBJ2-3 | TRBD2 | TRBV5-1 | CASSSTGTSGTDTQYF | TGCGCCAGCAGCTCGACCGGGACTAGCGGTACAGATACGCAGTATTTT
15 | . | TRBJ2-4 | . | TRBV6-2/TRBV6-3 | CASSEMTAPGNIQYF | TGTGCCAGCAGTGAAATGACTGCGCCGGGGAACATTCAGTACTTC
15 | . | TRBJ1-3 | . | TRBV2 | CASRRGKILGNTIYF | TGTGCCAGCAGGAGAGGGAAAATTCTCGGAAACACCATATATTTT
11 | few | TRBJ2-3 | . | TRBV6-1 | CASTLSGTQYF | TGTGCCAGCACCCTCAGTGGTACGCAGTATTTT
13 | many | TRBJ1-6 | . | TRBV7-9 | CASSLASNSPLHF | TGTGCCAGCAGCTTAGCGTCGAATTCACCCCTCCACTTT
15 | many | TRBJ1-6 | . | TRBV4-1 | CASSQYAQGNSPLHF | TGCGCCAGCAGCCAGTACGCACAAGGGAATTCACCCCTCCACTTT
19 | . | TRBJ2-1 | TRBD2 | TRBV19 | CASSPPPLAGGVPYNEQFF | TGTGCCAGTAGTCCTCCGCCGCTAGCGGGAGGTGTACCCTACAATGAGCAGTTCTTC
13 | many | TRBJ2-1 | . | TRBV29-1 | CSAERVASNEQFF | TGCAGCGCTGAGCGGGTCGCGAGCAATGAGCAGTTCTTC
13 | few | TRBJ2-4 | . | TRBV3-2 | CASSQDRGSIQYF | TGTGCCAGCAGCCAAGATCGGGGTTCCATTCAGTACTTC
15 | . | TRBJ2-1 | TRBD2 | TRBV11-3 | CASSLDGGRRDEQSF | TGTGCCAGCAGCTTAGATGGCGGGAGACGCGATGAGCAGTCCTTC
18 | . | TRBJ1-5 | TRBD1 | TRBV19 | CASSDRSWDRYSNQPQHF | TGTGCCAGTAGTGATCGCTCGTGGGACAGATATAGCAATCAGCCCCAGCATTTT
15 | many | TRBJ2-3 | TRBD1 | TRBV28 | CASCPDRVATDTQYF | TGTGCCAGCTGTCCGGACAGGGTCGCCACAGATACGCAGTATTTT
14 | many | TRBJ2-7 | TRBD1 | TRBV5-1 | CASSLRTGSYEQYF | TGTGCCAGCTCACTCAGGACAGGCTCCTACGAGCAGTACTTC
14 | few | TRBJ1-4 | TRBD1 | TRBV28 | CATEQQGLGEKLFF | TGTGCCACCGAGCAACAGGGGCTGGGTGAAAAACTGTTTTTT
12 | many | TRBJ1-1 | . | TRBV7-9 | CASSSIAYEAFF | TGTGCCAGCAGCTCCATCGCCTATGAGGCTTTCTTT
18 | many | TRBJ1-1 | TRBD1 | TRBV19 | CASSILSGTGGFGTEAFF | TGTGCCAGTAGTATTCTTTCTGGGACAGGGGGCTTCGGCACTGAAGCTTTCTTT
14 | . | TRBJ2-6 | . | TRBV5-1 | CASRRYSGANVLTF | TGCGCCAGCAGACGGTACTCTGGGGCCAACGTCCTGACTTTC
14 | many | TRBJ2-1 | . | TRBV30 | CAWSAKGSYNEQFF | TGTGCCTGGAGTGCGAAGGGCTCCTACAATGAGCAGTTCTTC
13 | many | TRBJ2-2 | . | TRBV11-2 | CASSSARNGELFF | TGTGCCAGCAGCAGCGCACGGAACGGGGAGCTGTTTTTT
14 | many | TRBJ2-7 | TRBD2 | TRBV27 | CASSSETSSYEQYF | TGTGCCAGCAGTTCCGAGACTAGCAGCTACGAGCAGTACTTC
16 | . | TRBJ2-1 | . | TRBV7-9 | CASSPLTGREYNEQFF | TGTGCCAGCAGCCCTTTAACAGGGAGGGAATACAATGAGCAGTTCTTC
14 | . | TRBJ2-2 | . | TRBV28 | CASSWGRPPGELFF | TGTGCCAGCAGTTGGGGCAGGCCTCCCGGGGAGCTGTTTTTT
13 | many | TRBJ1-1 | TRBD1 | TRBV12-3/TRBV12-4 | CASSFQGATEAFF | TGTGCCAGCAGTTTTCAGGGGGCCACTGAAGCTTTCTTT
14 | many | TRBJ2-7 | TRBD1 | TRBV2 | CASKVGQGVYEQYF | TGTGCCAGTAAGGTAGGACAGGGGGTCTACGAGCAGTACTTC
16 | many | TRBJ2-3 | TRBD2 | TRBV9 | CASSVVAGGITDTQYF | TGTGCCAGCAGCGTAGTAGCGGGAGGCATCACGGATACGCAGTATTTT
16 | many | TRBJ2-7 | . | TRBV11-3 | CASSSEVGRTRNEQYF | TGTGCCAGCAGCTCTGAGGTGGGGAGAACGAGGAACGAGCAGTACTTC
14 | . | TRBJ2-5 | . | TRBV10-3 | CAISDFGGTETQYF | TGTGCCATCAGTGACTTTGGAGGGACGGAGACCCAGTACTTC
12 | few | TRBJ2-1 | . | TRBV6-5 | CASSYSGSWQFF | TGTGCCAGCAGTTACTCCGGTTCCTGGCAGTTCTTC
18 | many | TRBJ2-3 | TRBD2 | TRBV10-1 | CASSEGSGTGIGTDTQYF | TGCGCCAGCAGTGAGGGTAGCGGGACGGGGATCGGCACAGATACGCAGTATTTT
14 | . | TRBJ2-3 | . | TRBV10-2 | CASRDLAGTDTQYF | TGCGCCAGCAGGGACTTAGCGGGCACAGATACGCAGTATTTT
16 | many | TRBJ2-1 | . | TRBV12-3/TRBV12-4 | CASSPGWGESYNEQFF | TGTGCCAGCAGCCCTGGGTGGGGGGAGTCATACAATGAGCAGTTCTTC
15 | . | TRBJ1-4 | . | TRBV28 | CASSKQGPRREKLFF | TGTGCCAGCAGTAAACAGGGACCCCGAAGGGAAAAACTGTTTTTT
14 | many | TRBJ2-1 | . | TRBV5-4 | CASSLRADYNEQFF | TGTGCCAGCAGCTTGAGGGCAGACTACAATGAGCAGTTCTTC
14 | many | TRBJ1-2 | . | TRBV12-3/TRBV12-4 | CASSFTREIRGYTF | TGTGCCAGCAGTTTTACTAGGGAAATTCGCGGCTACACCTTC
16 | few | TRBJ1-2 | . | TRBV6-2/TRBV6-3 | CASSPIQLPPNYGYTF | TGTGCCAGCAGCCCGATCCAACTCCCACCTAACTATGGCTACACCTTC
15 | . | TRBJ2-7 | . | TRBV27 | CASRGLGPGFYEQYF | TGTGCCAGCAGGGGGTTAGGGCCCGGTTTCTACGAGCAGTACTTC
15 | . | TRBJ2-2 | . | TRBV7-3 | CASNYGTSDTGELFF | TGTGCCAGCAACTACGGGACTTCTGACACCGGGGAGCTGTTTTTT
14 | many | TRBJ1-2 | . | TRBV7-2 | CASSRPGRVSGYTF | TGTGCCAGCAGCCGACCCGGGAGAGTGAGCGGCTACACCTTC
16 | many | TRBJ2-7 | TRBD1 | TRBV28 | CASSLSQGVGRYEQYF | TGTGCCAGCAGTTTATCCCAGGGGGTCGGGCGGTACGAGCAGTACTTC
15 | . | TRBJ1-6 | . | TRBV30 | CAWSMDGQLNSPLHF | TGTGCCTGGAGCATGGACGGACAGTTGAATTCACCCCTCCACTTT
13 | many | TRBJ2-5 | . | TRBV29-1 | CSVAGTTRETQYF | TGCAGCGTCGCCGGGACAACGCGGGAGACCCAGTACTTC
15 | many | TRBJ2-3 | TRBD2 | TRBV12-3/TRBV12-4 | CASSAPGLGGYTQYF | TGTGCCAGCAGTGCTCCGGGACTAGGGGGTTATACGCAGTATTTT